This record concerns one T cell receptor beta chain sequence. Its antigen is still unknown. This entry comes from a study of CXCR3-negative and CXCR3-positive naive CD8 T cells. About the research overall: Collectively, the libraries yielded 130 million or so TRB reads in total, at about 1.5 +/- 0.3 million per library. Study conclusions and caveats: Naive subsets expressed similar surface CD5; TRB CDR3 features served to infer TCR strength. Relative to CXCR3-negative naive cells, CXCR3-positive naive cells had more hydrophobic TRB CDR3s. Whereas both naive subsets had comparably high diversity, memory CD8+ cells had much lower diversity.

This CDR3 has 13 amino acids. The germline gives CDR1 SQVTM, CDR2 ANQGSEA. Naive CD8+ T cells displayed a CD45RO-CCR7+CD27+CD95- phenotype. The TRB cDNA libraries were prepared by 5' RACE with UMI labels. From the 5' RACE reads, TCRdb lists one entry per CDR3 protein and no DNA. The sample includes fewer than 140,000 distinct CDR3 sequences. J is TRBJ2-7 and V is TRBV29-1. Material for sequencing was naive CXCR3+ CD8+ T cells from blood. The subset: CD45RO-CCR7+CD27+CD95- naive CD8+ T cells expressing CXCR3 (TNR3+). This TCR was recovered from a human donor in good health. Some clones in this sample may be carry-over from other donors' samples. The CDR3 reads CSVESSTTYEQYF.